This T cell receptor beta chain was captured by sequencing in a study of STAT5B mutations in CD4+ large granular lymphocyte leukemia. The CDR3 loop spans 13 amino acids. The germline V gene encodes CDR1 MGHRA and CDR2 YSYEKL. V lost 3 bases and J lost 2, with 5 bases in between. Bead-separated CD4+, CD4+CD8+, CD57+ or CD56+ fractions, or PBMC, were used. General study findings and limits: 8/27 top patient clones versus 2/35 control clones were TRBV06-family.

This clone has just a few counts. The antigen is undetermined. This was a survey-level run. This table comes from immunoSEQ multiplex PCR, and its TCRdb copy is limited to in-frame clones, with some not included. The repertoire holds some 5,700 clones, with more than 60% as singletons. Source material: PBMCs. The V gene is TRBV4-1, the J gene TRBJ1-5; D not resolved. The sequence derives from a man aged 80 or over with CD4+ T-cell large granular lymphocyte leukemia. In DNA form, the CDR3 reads TGCGCCAGCAGCCAGAGTGGCAATCAGCCCCAGCATTTT. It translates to CASSQSGNQPQHF.